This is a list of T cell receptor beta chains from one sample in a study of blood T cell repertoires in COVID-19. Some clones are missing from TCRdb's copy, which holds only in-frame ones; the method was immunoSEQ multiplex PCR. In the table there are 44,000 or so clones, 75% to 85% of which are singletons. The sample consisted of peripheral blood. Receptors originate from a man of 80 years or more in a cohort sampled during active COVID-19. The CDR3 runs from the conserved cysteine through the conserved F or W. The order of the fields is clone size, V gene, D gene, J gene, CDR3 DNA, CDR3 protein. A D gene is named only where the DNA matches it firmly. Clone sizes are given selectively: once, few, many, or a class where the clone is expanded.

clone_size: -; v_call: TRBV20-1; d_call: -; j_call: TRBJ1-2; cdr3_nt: TGCAGTGCTAGTCCCTCGGGGGGGTATGGCTACACCTTC; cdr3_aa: CSASPSGGYGYTF
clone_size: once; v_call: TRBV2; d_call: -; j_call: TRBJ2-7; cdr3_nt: TGTGCCAGCAGGGCCCCCTACGAGCAGTACTTC; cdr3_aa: CASRAPYEQYF
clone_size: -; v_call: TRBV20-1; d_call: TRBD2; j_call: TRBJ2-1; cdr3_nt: TGCAGTGCTACCGGGACTAGCGAGCAGTTCTTC; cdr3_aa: CSATGTSEQFF
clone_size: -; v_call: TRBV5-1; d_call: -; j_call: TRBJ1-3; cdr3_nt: TGCGCCAGCAGCTTGGGGAGCTCTGGAAACACCATATATTTT; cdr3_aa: CASSLGSSGNTIYF
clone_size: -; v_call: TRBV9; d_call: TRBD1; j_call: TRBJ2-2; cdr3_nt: TGTGCCAGCAGCGTTCGGGACAGGACCCCCGGGGAGCTGTTTTTT; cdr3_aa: CASSVRDRTPGELFF
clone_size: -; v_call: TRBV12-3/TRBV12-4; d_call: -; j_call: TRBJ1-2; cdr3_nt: TGTGCCAGCAGCTCGGGGAGGGCGGGCTACACCTTC; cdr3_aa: CASSSGRAGYTF
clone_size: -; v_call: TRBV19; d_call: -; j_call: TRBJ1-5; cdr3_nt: TGTGCCAGTAGTATAGGAGGCCGCAATCAGCCCCAGCATTTT; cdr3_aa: CASSIGGRNQPQHF
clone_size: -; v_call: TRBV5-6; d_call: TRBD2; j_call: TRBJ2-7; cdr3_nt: TGTGCCAGCAGCTTGGGGGGCCAGGGAGGGTACGAGCAGTACTTC; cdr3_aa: CASSLGGQGGYEQYF
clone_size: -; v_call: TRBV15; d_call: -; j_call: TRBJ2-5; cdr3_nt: TGTGCCACCAGTAACAGGGGGGGATCAGAGACCCAGTACTTC; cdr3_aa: CATSNRGGSETQYF
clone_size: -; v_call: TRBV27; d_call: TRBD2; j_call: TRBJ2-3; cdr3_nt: TGTGCCAGCAGCCAGAGTAGCGGGACGTCAGATACGCAGTATTTT; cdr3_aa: CASSQSSGTSDTQYF
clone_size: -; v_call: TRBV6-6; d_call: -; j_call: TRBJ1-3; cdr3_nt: TGTGCCAGCAGCATAAGGGGGGGTGGAAACACCATATATTTT; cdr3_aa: CASSIRGGGNTIYF
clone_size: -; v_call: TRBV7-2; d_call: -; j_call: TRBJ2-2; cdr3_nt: TGTGCCAGCAGCACAAGGGGCACGAACACCGGGGAGCTGTTTTTT; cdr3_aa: CASSTRGTNTGELFF
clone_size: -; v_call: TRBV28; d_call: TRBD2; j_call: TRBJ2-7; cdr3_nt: TGTGCCAGCAGCCCCCTGGGGACTAGCGGGCATACCGGGGTCTACGAGCAGTACTTC; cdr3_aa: CASSPLGTSGHTGVYEQYF
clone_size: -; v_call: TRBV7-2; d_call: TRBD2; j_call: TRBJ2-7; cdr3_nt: TGTGCCAGCAGCTCGAGGACCTCCGGGACTAGCGGAGGATACGAGCAGTACTTC; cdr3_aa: CASSSRTSGTSGGYEQYF
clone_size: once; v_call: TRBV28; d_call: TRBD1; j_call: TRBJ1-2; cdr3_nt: TGTGCCAGCAGTCAAGGGACAGGTCTTGGGGGCTACACCTTC; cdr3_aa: CASSQGTGLGGYTF
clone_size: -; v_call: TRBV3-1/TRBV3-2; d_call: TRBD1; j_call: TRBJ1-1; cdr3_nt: TGTGCCAGCAGCCGGGGACAGGCTGACACTGAAGCTTTCTTT; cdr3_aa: CASSRGQADTEAFF
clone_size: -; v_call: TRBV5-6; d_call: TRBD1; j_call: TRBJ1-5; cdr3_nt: TGTGCCAGCAGCTCAAAAAACAGGGGAGACCAGCCCCAGCATTTT; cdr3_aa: CASSSKNRGDQPQHF
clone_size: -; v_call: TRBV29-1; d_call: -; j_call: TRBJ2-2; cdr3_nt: TGCAGCGTTGCAGGGCCAATGAACACCGGGGAGCTGTTTTTT; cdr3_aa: CSVAGPMNTGELFF
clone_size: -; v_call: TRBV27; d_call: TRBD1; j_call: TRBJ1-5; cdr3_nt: TGTGCCAGCAGTCCGGACAGGGAGAATCAGCCCCAGCATTTT; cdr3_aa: CASSPDRENQPQHF
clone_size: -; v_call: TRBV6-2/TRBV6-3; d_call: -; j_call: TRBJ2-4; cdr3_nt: TGTGCCAGCAGTTACCCCCCCAGGGGACGAGCCATAGCCAAAAACATTCAGTACTTC; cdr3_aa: CASSYPPRGRAIAKNIQYF
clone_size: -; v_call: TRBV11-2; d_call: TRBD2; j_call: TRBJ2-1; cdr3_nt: TGTGCCAGCAGCCCAGCGGGGAGGGATAACAATGAGCAGTTCTTC; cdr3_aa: CASSPAGRDNNEQFF
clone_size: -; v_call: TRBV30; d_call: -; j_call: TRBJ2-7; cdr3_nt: TGTGCCTGGAGTGTACTTGGAGCCGCCGAGCAGTACTTC; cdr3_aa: CAWSVLGAAEQYF
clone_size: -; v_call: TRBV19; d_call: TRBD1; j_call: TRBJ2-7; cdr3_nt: TGTGCCAGTAGTGGATCCAGGGACAGGCCCTACGAGCAGTACTTC; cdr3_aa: CASSGSRDRPYEQYF
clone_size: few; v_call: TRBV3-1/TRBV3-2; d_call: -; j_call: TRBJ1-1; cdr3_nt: TGTGCCAGCAGCCTGGGACAGAACACTGAAGCTTTCTTT; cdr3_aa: CASSLGQNTEAFF
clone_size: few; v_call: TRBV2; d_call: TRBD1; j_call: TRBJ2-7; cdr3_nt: TGTGCCAGCAGGATGACAGGGATGGACGAGCAGTACTTC; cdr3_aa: CASRMTGMDEQYF
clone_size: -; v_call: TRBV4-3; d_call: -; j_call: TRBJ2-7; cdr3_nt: TGCGCCAGCAGCCAAGCGAAGGGGATCCCCTACGAGCAGTACTTC; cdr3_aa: CASSQAKGIPYEQYF
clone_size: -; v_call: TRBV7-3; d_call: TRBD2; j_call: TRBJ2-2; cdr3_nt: TGTGCCAGCAGCTTAGTAGCGGGGGGCAACACCGGGGAGCTGTTTTTT; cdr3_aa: CASSLVAGGNTGELFF
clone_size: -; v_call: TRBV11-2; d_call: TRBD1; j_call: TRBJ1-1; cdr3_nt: TGTGCCAGCAGCTTCTACGACAGGGATGGAACTGAAGCTTTCTTT; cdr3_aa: CASSFYDRDGTEAFF
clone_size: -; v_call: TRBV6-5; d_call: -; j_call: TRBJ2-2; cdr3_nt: TGTGCCAGCAGTTACAGCGTGGGCGGGGAGCTGTTTTTT; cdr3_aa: CASSYSVGGELFF
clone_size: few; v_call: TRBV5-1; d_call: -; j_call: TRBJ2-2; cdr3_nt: TGCGCCAGCAGCTTGGTACAGAACACCGGGGAGCTGTTTTTT; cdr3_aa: CASSLVQNTGELFF
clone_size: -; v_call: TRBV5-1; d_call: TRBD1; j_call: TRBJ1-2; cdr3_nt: TGCGCCAGCAGCTTGGGACCGGGACAGGGGAACTATGGCTACACCTTC; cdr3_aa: CASSLGPGQGNYGYTF
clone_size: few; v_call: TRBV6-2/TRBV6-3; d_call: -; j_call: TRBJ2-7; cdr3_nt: TGTGCCAGCAGTTACCCCATGACAGGAAGTCCCTACGAGCAGTACTTC; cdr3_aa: CASSYPMTGSPYEQYF
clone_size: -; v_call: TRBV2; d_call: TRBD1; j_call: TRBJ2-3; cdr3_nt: TGTGCCAGCAAGGGGGACAGAAACACAGATACGCAGTATTTT; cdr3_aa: CASKGDRNTDTQYF
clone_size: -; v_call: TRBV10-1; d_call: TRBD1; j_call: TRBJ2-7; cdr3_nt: TGCGCCAGCAGTGCTGTATCGACAGGGGGCTACGAGCAGTACTTC; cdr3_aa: CASSAVSTGGYEQYF
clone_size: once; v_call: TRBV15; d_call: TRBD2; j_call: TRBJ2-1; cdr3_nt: TGTGCCACCAGCAGAGACTTCTCAGCGGGATTCTACAATGAGCAGTTCTTC; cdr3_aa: CATSRDFSAGFYNEQFF
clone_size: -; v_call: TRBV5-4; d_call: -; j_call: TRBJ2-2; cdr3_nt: TGTGCCAGCAGCCCTAAAACCGGGGGAAGCACCGGGGAGCTGTTTTTT; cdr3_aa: CASSPKTGGSTGELFF
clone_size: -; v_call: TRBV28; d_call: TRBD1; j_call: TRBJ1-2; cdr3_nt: TGTGCCAGCAGTTTGTCCGACAGGGGGGGAGGCTACACCTTC; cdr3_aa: CASSLSDRGGGYTF
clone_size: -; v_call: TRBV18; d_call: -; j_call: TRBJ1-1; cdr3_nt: TGTGCCAGCTCGCCTGAGATGACATACACTGAAGCTTTCTTT; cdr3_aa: CASSPEMTYTEAFF
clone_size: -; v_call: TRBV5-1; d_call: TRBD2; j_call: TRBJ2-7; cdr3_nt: TGCGCCAGCAGTAGGGACTACCAAACCTACGAGCAGTACTTC; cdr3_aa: CASSRDYQTYEQYF
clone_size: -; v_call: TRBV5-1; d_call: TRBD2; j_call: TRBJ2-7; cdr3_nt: TGCGCCAGCAGCTTGGCCCGGGGGGCCTACGAGCAGTACTTC; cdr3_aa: CASSLARGAYEQYF
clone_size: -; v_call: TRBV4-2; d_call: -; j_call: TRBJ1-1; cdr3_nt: TGTGCCAGCAGCCGGTCCGACCGTCGGGGGACTGAAGCTTTCTTT; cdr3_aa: CASSRSDRRGTEAFF
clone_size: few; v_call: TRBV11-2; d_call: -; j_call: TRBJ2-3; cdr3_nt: TGTGCCAGCAGCTTAGCGGGGAGAGCAGATACGCAGTATTTT; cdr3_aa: CASSLAGRADTQYF
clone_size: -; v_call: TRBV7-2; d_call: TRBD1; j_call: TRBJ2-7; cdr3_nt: TGTGCCAGCAGCCTGGACAGGGAACGGTACGAGCAGTACTTC; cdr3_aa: CASSLDRERYEQYF
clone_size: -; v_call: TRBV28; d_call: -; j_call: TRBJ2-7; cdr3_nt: TGTGCCAGCAGTTTGGGGCGCGAGCAGTACTTC; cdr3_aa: CASSLGREQYF
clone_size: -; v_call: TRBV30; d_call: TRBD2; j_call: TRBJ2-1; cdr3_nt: TGTGCCTGGAGTACCGGACTAGCGGGAGAGGCTGGGCAGTTCTTC; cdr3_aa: CAWSTGLAGEAGQFF
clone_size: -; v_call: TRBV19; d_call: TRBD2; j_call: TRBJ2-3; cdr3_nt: TGTGCCAGTAGTATTGGAAGCGGGGGGGCCCCCGGCTTCACGCAGTATTTT; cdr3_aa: CASSIGSGGAPGFTQYF
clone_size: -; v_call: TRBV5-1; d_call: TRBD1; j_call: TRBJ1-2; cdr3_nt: TGCGCCAGCAGCCCCACAGGGACAGAATACCTCGTCCCCTATGGCTACACCTTC; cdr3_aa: CASSPTGTEYLVPYGYTF
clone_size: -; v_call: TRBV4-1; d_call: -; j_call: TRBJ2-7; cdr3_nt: TGCGCCAGCAGCCAAGAGGGGCACCCGAGCTCCTACGAGCAGTACTTC; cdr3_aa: CASSQEGHPSSYEQYF
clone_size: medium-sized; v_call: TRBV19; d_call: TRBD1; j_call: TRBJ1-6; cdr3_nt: TGTGCCAGTAGTACGGGACAGGCGTCGCATTCACCCCTCCACTTT; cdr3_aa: CASSTGQASHSPLHF
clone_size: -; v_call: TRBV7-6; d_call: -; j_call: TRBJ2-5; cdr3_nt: TGTGCCAGCAGCAACACACCCAATCCCAGGGTTCAGACCCAGTACTTC; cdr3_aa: CASSNTPNPRVQTQYF
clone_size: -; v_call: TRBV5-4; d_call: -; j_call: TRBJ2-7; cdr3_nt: TGTGCCAGCAGCCCGGACTCAACGAACTACGAGCAGTACTTC; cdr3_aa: CASSPDSTNYEQYF
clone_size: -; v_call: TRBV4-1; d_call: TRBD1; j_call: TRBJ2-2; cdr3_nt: TGCGCCAGCAGCCCGAGACAGGGGGCGGTCGGGGAGCTGTTTTTT; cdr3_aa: CASSPRQGAVGELFF
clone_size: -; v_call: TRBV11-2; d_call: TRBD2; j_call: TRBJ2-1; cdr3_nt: TGTGCCAGCAGCTTAGATCAGAGGACTAGCGGGACCGAGCAGTTCTTC; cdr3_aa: CASSLDQRTSGTEQFF
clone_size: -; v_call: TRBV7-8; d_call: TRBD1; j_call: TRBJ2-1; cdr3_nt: TGTGCCAGCAGCTCCCGGGACAGCTACAATGAGCAGTTCTTC; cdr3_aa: CASSSRDSYNEQFF
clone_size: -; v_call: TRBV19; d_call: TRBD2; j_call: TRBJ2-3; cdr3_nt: TGTGCCAGTAGCCCCCGGGGGGGCCGGATCACAGATACGCAGTATTTT; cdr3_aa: CASSPRGGRITDTQYF